Only a few counts were recorded for the clone carrying this TCR beta chain. The data are from a study of T cells in Graves' hyperthyroidism and ophthalmopathy. Authors of the study amplified TCR beta CDR3 regions from RNA transcripts. In the first-round RT-PCR of the TCR CDR3, the HTBI primer set was used. TCRdb analysed the multiplex PCR reads with MiXCR anew, one entry per CDR3 protein. The table lists hundreds of thousands of distinct CDR3 sequences, about 12% of them singletons. Diagnoses used clinical symptoms, serum thyroxine and TRAb, thyroid ultrasound and orbital computed tomography. Sequenced material: blood. This clonotype was sampled from a woman in her late teens or twenties with Graves' hyperthyroidism.

The CDR3 DNA sequence: TGCGCCAGCAGCCCGACAGGGACGCACACTGAAGCTTTCTTT. Amino acids: CASSPTGTHTEAFF. The V gene is TRBV4-1, the J gene TRBJ1-1; 7 bases are shared with TRBD1. This CDR3 has 14 residues. J was trimmed by 3 bases and V by 4 bases; bases with no gene match: 5. Germline V gene lookup returns CDR1 MGHRA and CDR2 YSYEKL.